The clone carrying this T cell receptor beta chain came up a few times. This CDR3 is 19 amino acids long. Germline-derived CDR1 and CDR2 are LGHNA and YNFKEQ. The J segment lost 2 bases and the V segment lost 6 bases, leaving 17 bases of the junction unmatched. The sample originates from a study of shared clonotypes between healthy human individuals. Sequencing used immunoSEQ multiplex PCR; TCRdb keeps in-frame clones, though not all of them. The table records more than 850,000 clones, more than 75% of them present only once. Division of CD4+ cells produced a CD45RA+ naive subset and a CD45RA-negative memory subset.

What was sequenced was memory CD4+ T cells from PBMCs. Subset given: CD45RA-negative fraction. The receptor was derived from a man younger than 35 in good health. Some clones in this sample may be carry-over from other donors' samples. The V gene is TRBV4-2, the J gene TRBJ2-3; the match to TRBD1 covers 10 bases. This CDR3 is CASRPGQGRAGEPTDTQYF. Written as DNA, the CDR3 is TGTGCCAGCAGACCGGGACAGGGGAGAGCGGGAGAGCCCACAGATACGCAGTATTTT.